Sequencing of this TCR beta chain was carried out in a study of metastatic and nonmetastatic thyroid tumors. Not a single patient had been given any form of treatment at any point before undergoing thyroid surgery. Study results and limitations: For both blood and tumor, malignant thyroid tumors reportedly showed significantly higher TCR beta diversity than benign nodules did.

With 1 base clipped from V and 4 bases from J, the junction kept 6 bases outside the gene matches. This CDR3 contains 16 residues. The V gene's germline CDR1 is SGHAT and CDR2 FQNNGV. This clone was counted ten times or more. The antigen is undetermined. MiXCR re-clonotyped the PCR reads for TCRdb. The top ten hold approximately 30% of the sample, which has approximately 16,000 clones, 9.5% to 15% seen once. The source is a female donor with papillary thyroid cancer or a benign thyroid nodule (not recorded which). Some clones in this sample may be carry-over from other donors' samples. Sequenced input: blood. This chain connects TRBV11-2 to TRBJ2-5; 10 positions agree with TRBD2. CDR3 residues: CASSLGSGGAGETQYF. CDR3 DNA sequence: TGTGCCAGCAGCTTAGGGAGCGGGGGGGCCGGAGAGACCCAGTACTTC.